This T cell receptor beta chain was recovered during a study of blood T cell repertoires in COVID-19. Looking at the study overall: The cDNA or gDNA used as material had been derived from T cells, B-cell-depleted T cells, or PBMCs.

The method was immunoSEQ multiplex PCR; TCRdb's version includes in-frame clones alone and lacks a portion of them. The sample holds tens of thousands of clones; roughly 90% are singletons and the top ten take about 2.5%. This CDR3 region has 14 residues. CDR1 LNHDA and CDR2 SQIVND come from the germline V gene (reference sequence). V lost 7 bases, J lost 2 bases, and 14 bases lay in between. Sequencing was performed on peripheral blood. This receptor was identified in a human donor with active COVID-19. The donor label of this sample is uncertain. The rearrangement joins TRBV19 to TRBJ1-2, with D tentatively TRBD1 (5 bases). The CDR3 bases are TGTGCCAGTATCGGGACTCACCCGAACTATGGCTACACCTTC. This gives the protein CASIGTHPNYGYTF.